The rows below give T cell receptor beta chains drawn from one sample of a study of T cells in Graves' hyperthyroidism and ophthalmopathy. One entry per CDR3 protein results from TCRdb running MiXCR on the multiplex PCR reads. The data contain a few hundred thousand distinct CDR3 sequences, less than 20% of them seen just once; the ten biggest clones take up roughly 7.3%. Sequenced: blood. Receptors originate from a woman aged 25 to 39 with Graves' hyperthyroidism. Both conserved end residues are part of each CDR3. Each record gives: J gene, CDR3 length, D gene, clone size, V gene, CDR3 DNA, CDR3 protein. A D gene is named only where the DNA matches it firmly. Rows give clone size only sometimes, using once, few, many, or a class for an expanded clone.

>TRBJ2-3|17|TRBD1|many|TRBV28
TGTGCCAGCAGTCGACTAGGGACAGGGGTCCTCACAGATACGCAGTATTTT
CASSRLGTGVLTDTQYF
>TRBJ1-1|16|TRBD1|many|TRBV6-1
TGTGCCAGCAGCTCAAGTACAGGGGTCATGAACACTGAAGCTTTCTTT
CASSSSTGVMNTEAFF
>TRBJ1-1|14|-|many|TRBV29-1
TGCAGCGTCGTAGAACAGGAGCTGAACACTGAAGCTTTCTTT
CSVVEQELNTEAFF
>TRBJ2-1|14|TRBD2|-|TRBV20-1
TGCAGTGCTAGTGGACTAGCGGGATGGGATGAGCAGTTCTTC
CSASGLAGWDEQFF
>TRBJ2-3|14|-|many|TRBV7-2
TGTGCCAGCAGCCCCGGCTCCCCCATAGATACGCAGTATTTT
CASSPGSPIDTQYF
>TRBJ2-7|15|TRBD1|many|TRBV28
TGTGCCAGCAGTCCCCGACAGGGCCCCTACATCGAGCAGTACTTC
CASSPRQGPYIEQYF
>TRBJ1-2|16|-|many|TRBV14
TGTGCCAGCAGCCATATAGGACACCCAGCTAACTATGGCTACACCTTC
CASSHIGHPANYGYTF
>TRBJ1-5|18|-|few|TRBV5-1
TGCGCCAGCAGCCCGGGTGGAGCGGGTTCTGATAGCAATCAGCCCCAGCATTTT
CASSPGGAGSDSNQPQHF
>TRBJ2-1|17|-|many|TRBV9
TGTGCCAGCAGCTCACAAGGAGGAGTAGGGAATCAAGATGAGCAGTTCTTC
CASSSQGGVGNQDEQFF
>TRBJ2-6|18|-|many|TRBV5-5
TGTGCCAGCAGCTTGGCGGGATCCCTTAGCTCTGGGGCCAACGTCCTGACTTTC
CASSLAGSLSSGANVLTF
>TRBJ1-6|19|-|many|TRBV27
TGTGCCAGCAGCAGACAACTACCGGCTGCCGGACGGTCCAATTCACCCCTCCACTTT
CASSRQLPAAGRSNSPLHF
>TRBJ2-7|16|TRBD1|few|TRBV6-1
TGTGCCAGCAGTCTTTCCGGGACAGGCCTCTCCTACGAGCAGTACTTC
CASSLSGTGLSYEQYF
>TRBJ1-5|14|-|many|TRBV5-5
TGTGCCAGCAGCCCCGGGGCTAGCAATCAGCCCCAGCATTTT
CASSPGASNQPQHF
>TRBJ1-1|15|-|-|TRBV7-2
TGTGCCAGCAGCTTAGTCCCGGACTCGAACACTGAAGCTTTCTTT
CASSLVPDSNTEAFF
>TRBJ2-1|18|TRBD1|many|TRBV20-1
TGCAGTGCATCAACAGTCGGACAGGGGATCCCCTACTACAATGAGCAGTTCTTC
CSASTVGQGIPYYNEQFF
>TRBJ2-7|12|TRBD2|many|TRBV6-1
TGTGCCAGCAACCCCGGGGGGGGCGAGCAGTACTTC
CASNPGGGEQYF
>TRBJ2-5|15|-|-|TRBV27
TGTGCCAGCAGTTTATTGGGCAATGGACTAGAGACCCAGTACTTC
CASSLLGNGLETQYF
>TRBJ2-5|10|-|many|TRBV20-1
TGCAGTGCTGTCCAAGAGACCCAGTACTTC
CSAVQETQYF
>TRBJ2-5|15|TRBD1|many|TRBV2
TGTGCCAGCTGCCGGACAGGGAACAAACAAGAGACCCAGTACTTC
CASCRTGNKQETQYF
>TRBJ1-5|15|-|many|TRBV6-1
TGTGCCAGCAGTGAAGCGTACGGTGGCAATCAGCCCCAGCATTTT
CASSEAYGGNQPQHF
>TRBJ1-1|14|-|many|TRBV12-3/TRBV12-4
TGTGCCAGCAGTTTTCCAGGGATGAACACTGAAGCTTTCTTT
CASSFPGMNTEAFF
>TRBJ2-7|13|-|many|TRBV6-5
TGTGCCAGCAGTTACAGCACCTACTACGAGCAGTACTTC
CASSYSTYYEQYF
>TRBJ2-2|13|-|-|TRBV4-1
TGCGCCAGCAGCCAACTATCAACCGGGGAGCTGTTTTTT
CASSQLSTGELFF
>TRBJ2-7|13|-|many|TRBV28
TGTGCCAGCAGTCGGTCGGGACCCTACGAGCAGTACTTC
CASSRSGPYEQYF
>TRBJ2-3|16|TRBD2|many|TRBV5-1
TGCGCCAGCAGCTTTCTACTAGCGGGACGTCAAGATACGCAGTATTTT
CASSFLLAGRQDTQYF
>TRBJ1-3|18|TRBD1|-|TRBV12-5
TGTGCTAGTGGTTTGGGACAAACAGGGGGCGCATCTGGAAACACCTTATATTTT
CASGLGQTGGASGNTLYF
>TRBJ1-4|15|TRBD1|few|TRBV12-3/TRBV12-4
TGTGCCAGCAGTCCAAGGGACAGGGAGGGTGAAAAACTGTTTTTT
CASSPRDREGEKLFF
>TRBJ2-2|16|TRBD2|-|TRBV7-6
TGTGCCAGCAGCGCAAGGACTAGCGGGAGAACCGGGGAGCTGTTTTTT
CASSARTSGRTGELFF
>TRBJ2-7|14|TRBD2|many|TRBV20-1
TGCAGTGCTAGGTTGGTAGCGGGAGGGTACGAGCAGTACTTC
CSARLVAGGYEQYF
>TRBJ2-1|12|-|-|TRBV14
TGTGCCACCGGGTTCAAGCTGGGTGAGCAGTTCTTC
CATGFKLGEQFF
>TRBJ1-5|13|-|many|TRBV18
TGTGCCAGCTCCCGAGAGGGTGATCAGCCCCAGCATTTT
CASSREGDQPQHF
>TRBJ2-5|14|-|-|TRBV4-1
TGCGCCAGCAGTCGGACCCTGTTTGGGGAGACCCAGTACTTC
CASSRTLFGETQYF
>TRBJ1-1|14|-|once|TRBV7-2
TGTGCCAGCAGCTTAATGGGGGGGTGGACTGAAGCTTTCTTT
CASSLMGGWTEAFF
>TRBJ2-7|12|-|many|TRBV28
TGTGCCAGCAGGGACAACTCCTACGAGCAGTACTTC
CASRDNSYEQYF
>TRBJ2-2|16|TRBD2|-|TRBV5-1
TGCGCCAGCAGCTCGGGACTAGCGGTTAACACCGGGGAGCTGTTTTTT
CASSSGLAVNTGELFF
>TRBJ2-7|14|TRBD2|few|TRBV20-1
TGCAGTGCTACCCCTAGCGGGCAAAACTACGAGCAGTACTTC
CSATPSGQNYEQYF
>TRBJ2-3|15|-|-|TRBV28
TGTGCCAGCAGCGATCTTGGCCGGGGCACAGATACGCAGTATTTT
CASSDLGRGTDTQYF
>TRBJ1-2|14|-|few|TRBV5-1
TGCGCCAGCAGCCCTTACAGCGAGAACTATGGCTACACCTTC
CASSPYSENYGYTF
>TRBJ2-7|14|-|many|TRBV15
TGTGCCACCAGCAGAGAGGGCCGGAGTAGGGAGCAGTACTTC
CATSREGRSREQYF
>TRBJ2-5|17|-|-|TRBV19
TGTGCCAGTAGTATCGCCCCCTTGGGCAGCCCAGGGGAGACCCAGTACTTC
CASSIAPLGSPGETQYF